This record looks at one T cell receptor beta chain sequence and its context. Per the original methods: Amplification of reference gene primers was used by the study to estimate nucleated cell counts. This table comes from immunoSEQ multiplex PCR, and its TCRdb copy is limited to in-frame clones, with some not included. For V, J and clone size, that table is used; D and trimming come from the DNA. The table includes 200,000 or so clones, 80% to 90% detected once. This record belongs to a study of blood T cell repertoires in COVID-19. Study-level background: Acute and convalescent COVID-19 specimens originated in the United States, Italy and Spain. In each case, the material was cDNA or gDNA derived from T cells, B-cell-depleted T cells, or PBMCs.

CDR1 and CDR2 (germline): LNHDA, SQIVND (reference sequence). V was pared by 4 bases and J by 3 bases, with 10 bases between. The CDR3 is made up of 14 amino acids. The chain couples TRBV19 to TRBJ1-5; D gene unclear. Sequencing was done on a sample of peripheral blood. The clonotype originates from a man aged 50-60 years who had recovered from COVID-19. The CDR3 here is CASSTFRDNQPQHF. For the CDR3, the DNA is TGTGCCAGTAGTACATTCCGGGACAATCAGCCCCAGCATTTT.